In this sample, the clone carrying this T cell receptor (beta chain) turned up a few times. Antigen unknown. Single viable CD3+CD4+CD8-CD45RO+ cells were sorted as the memory CD4+ T cells. Serum IgG to CMV pp150, pp28, p38 and p52 defined serostatus. The CDR3 loop spans 13 amino acids. V lost 4 bases to trimming and J lost 5 bases, with 9 bases between them. Germline lookup yields CDR1 SGHRS and CDR2 YFSETQ. These data originate in a study of memory CD4+ T cells and cytomegalovirus serostatus. Study background: Healthy Belgian adult donors included about nine CMV-positive and 24 CMV-negative people. The study's findings and limits: Each of fewer than 80 CMV-associated TCRbeta sequences occurred in one to five individuals.

Some clones are missing from TCRdb's copy, which holds only in-frame ones; the method was immunoSEQ multiplex PCR. Among about 25,000 clones listed, more than 60% were seen once. This clonotype originated in an adult in good health and CMV-seronegative. The rearrangement joins TRBV5-1 to TRBJ2-2; TRBD1 might be the D (6 bases). Sequencing input: memory CD4+ T cells from blood. The CDR3 here is CASSIGTTGELFF. CDR3 in DNA: TGCGCCAGCAGCATAGGGACAACCGGGGAGCTGTTTTTT.